This T cell receptor (beta chain) was identified in a study of shared clonotypes between healthy human individuals. Clones were read by immunoSEQ multiplex PCR, and TCRdb kept only the in-frame ones, dropping some. The repertoire has approximately 500,000 clones, approximately 79% of them found once; the top ten carry roughly an eighth. The germline gives CDR1 SGHRS, CDR2 YFSETQ. The V and J ends lost 3 bases and 9 bases respectively, with 13 bases between them. This CDR3 is 13 amino acids long. This clonotype was obtained from a woman between 40 and 50 years old in good health. Some clones in this sample may be carry-over from other donors' samples. Sequences were obtained from PBMCs. The chain couples TRBV5-1 to TRBJ2-4; D call uncertain. The CDR3 DNA is TGCGCCAGCAGCTGGCTAGGCCCGGGCATTCAGTACTTC. Encoded protein: CASSWLGPGIQYF.